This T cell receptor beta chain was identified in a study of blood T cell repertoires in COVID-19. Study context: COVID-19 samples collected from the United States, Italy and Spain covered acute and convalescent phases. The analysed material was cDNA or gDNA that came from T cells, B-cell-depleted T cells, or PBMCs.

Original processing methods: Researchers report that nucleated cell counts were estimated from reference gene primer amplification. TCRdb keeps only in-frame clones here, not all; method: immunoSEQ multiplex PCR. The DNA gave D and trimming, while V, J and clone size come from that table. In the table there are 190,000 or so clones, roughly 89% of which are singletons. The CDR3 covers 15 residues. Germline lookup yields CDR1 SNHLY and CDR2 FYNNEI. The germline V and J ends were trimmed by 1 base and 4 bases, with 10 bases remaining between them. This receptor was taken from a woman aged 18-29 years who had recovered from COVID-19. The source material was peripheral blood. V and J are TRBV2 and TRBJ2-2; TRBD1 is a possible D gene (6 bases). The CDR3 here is CASSEVGAATGELFF. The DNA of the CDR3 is TGTGCCAGCAGTGAAGTGGGGGCGGCCACCGGGGAGCTGTTTTTT.